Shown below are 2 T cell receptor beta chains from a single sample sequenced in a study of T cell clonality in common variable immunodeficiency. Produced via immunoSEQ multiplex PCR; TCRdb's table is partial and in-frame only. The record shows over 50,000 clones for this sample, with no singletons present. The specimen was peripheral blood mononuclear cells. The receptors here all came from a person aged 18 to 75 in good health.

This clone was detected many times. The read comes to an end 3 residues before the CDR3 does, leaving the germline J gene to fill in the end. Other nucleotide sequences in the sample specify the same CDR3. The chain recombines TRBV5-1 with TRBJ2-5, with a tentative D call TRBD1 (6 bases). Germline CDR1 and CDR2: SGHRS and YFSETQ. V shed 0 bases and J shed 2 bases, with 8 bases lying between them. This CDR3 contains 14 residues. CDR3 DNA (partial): TGCGCCAGCAGCTTGGGAAGGGGGCAAGAGACC. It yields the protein CASSLGRGQET. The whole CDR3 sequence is CASSLGRGQETQYF.

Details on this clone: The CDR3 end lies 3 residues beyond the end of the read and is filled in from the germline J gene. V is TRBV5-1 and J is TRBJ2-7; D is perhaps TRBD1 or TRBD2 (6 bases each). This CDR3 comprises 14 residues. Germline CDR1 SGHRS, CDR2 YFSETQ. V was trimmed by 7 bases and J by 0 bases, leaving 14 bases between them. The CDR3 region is CASGRGTSSYEQYF. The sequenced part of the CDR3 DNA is TGCGCCAGCGGGCGCGGGACAAGCTCCTACGAG.